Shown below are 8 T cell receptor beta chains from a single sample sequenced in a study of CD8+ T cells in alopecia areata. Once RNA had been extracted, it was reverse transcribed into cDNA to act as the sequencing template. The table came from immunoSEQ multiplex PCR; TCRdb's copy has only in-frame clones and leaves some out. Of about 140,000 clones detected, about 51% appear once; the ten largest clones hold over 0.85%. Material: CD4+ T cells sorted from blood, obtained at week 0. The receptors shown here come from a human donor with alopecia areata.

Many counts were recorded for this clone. The CDR3 spells CASSHSYGYTF. Here the CDR3 DNA reads TGTGCCAGTAGCCATAGTTATGGCTACACCTTC. The chain couples TRBV19 to TRBJ1-2; D uncertain. Germline CDR1 reads LNHDA; CDR2 reads SQIVND (reference sequence). The CDR3 contains 11 residues. Trimming stripped 6 bases from V and 5 bases from J, with 7 bases between.

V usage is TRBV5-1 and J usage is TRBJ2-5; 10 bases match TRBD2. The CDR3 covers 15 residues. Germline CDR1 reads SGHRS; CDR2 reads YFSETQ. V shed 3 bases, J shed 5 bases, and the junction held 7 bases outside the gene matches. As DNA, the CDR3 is TGCGCCAGCAGCTCCGCTAGCGGGAGCGGGGAGACCCAGTACTTC. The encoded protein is CASSSASGSGETQYF.

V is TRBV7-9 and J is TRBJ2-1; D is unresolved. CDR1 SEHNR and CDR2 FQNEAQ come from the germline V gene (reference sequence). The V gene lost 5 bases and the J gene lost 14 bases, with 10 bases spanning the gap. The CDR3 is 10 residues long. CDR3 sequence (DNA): TGTGCCAGCAGCCCGCACTGGAAGTTCTTC. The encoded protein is CASSPHWKFF.

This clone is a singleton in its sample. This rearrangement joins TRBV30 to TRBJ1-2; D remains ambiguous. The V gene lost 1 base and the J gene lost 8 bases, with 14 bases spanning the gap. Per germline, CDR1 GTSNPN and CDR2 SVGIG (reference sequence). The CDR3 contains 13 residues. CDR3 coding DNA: TGTGCCTGGAGTGAAATGATGAGGCACGGCTACACCTTC. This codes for CAWSEMMRHGYTF.

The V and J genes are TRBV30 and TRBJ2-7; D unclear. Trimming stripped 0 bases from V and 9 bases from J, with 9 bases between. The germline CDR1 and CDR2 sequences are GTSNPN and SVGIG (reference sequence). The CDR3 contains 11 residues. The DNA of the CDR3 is TGTGCCTGGAGTGTTTTGTCTCGGCAGTACTTC. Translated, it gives CAWSVLSRQYF.

CDR3 nucleotides: TGTGCCAGCAGGTTCCTAGCGGGAGTAGACGAGCAGTACTTC. As protein: CASRFLAGVDEQYF. J is TRBJ2-7 and V is TRBV2; 10 nucleotides match TRBD2. J was trimmed by 5 bases and V by 6 bases; bases with no gene match: 7. The CDR3 is 14 amino acids. The germline CDR1 and CDR2 sequences are SNHLY and FYNNEI. The whole variable domain, remainder taken from reference TRBV2 and TRBJ2-7, is EPEVTQTPSHQVTQMGQEVILRCVPISNHLYFYWYRQILGQKVEFLVSFYNNEISEKSEIFDDQFSVERPDGSNFTLKIRSTKLEDSAMYFCASRFLAGVDEQYFGPGTRLTVT.

The CDR3 region is CASSQYAGLAEAFF. DNA for the CDR3: TGCGCCAGCAGCCAATACGCAGGGTTGGCTGAAGCTTTCTTT. The chain recombines TRBV4-1 with TRBJ1-1; D may be TRBD1 (5 bases). Trimming stripped 2 bases from V and 6 bases from J, with 13 bases between. CDR3 length: 14 residues. Germline V gene sequence: CDR1 MGHRA, CDR2 YSYEKL.

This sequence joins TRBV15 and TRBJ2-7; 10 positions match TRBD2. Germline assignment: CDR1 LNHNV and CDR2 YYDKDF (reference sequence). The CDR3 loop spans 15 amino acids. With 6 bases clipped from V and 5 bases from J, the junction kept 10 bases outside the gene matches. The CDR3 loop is CATREGAGGSHEQYF. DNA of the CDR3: TGTGCCACCAGGGAGGGAGCGGGAGGGTCCCACGAGCAGTACTTC.